This T cell receptor beta chain comes out of a study of OX40 agonist ivuxolimab in advanced cancers. As regards this clone: Its antigen is not identified.

Study-wide results and limits: Low clonal expansion, among the lowest seen, marked partial responders at 0.1-3.0 mg/kg. Clonal expansion from baseline to week 6 occurred in both CD4+ and CD8+ T cells.

Here immunoSEQ multiplex PCR was the method, and the copy in TCRdb shows in-frame clones only, minus some. Of roughly 70,000 clones listed, around 88% were seen once; the top ten hold about 6.9%. The sampling schedule covered blood at baseline, cycle 4 day 1, and cycle 7 day 1. V was clipped by 1 base and J by 0 bases, with 9 bases between them. The CDR3 is 15 residues long. Germline CDR1 and CDR2: KGHSH and LQKENI. The origin of this receptor is an adult with an advanced solid tumor such as melanoma, head and neck, liver or kidney cancer. The rearrangement links TRBV18 to TRBJ1-2; D not resolved. The source material was CD4+ or CD8+ T cells sorted from blood, sampled in a trial of the OX40 agonist ivuxolimab. The CDR3 reads CASSPQAQPNYGYTF. CDR3 in DNA: TGTGCCAGCTCACCACAGGCACAGCCTAACTATGGCTACACCTTC.